This TCR beta chain was profiled in a study of beta chain features in type 1 diabetes. The wider study: Sorted cells examined across all samples numbered 85 million to 130 million.

This clone was seen a handful of times. The antigen is undetermined. Expressed TCRB transcripts were sequenced because the entire RNA isolate underwent reverse transcription. This table comes from immunoSEQ multiplex PCR, and its TCRdb copy is limited to in-frame clones, with some not included. The sample includes under 400,000 clones, roughly 12% of them seen just once. Germline trimming cut 0 bases from V and 9 bases from J; bases unmatched to any gene: 0. This CDR3 has 12 residues. Germline assignment: CDR1 SGDLS and CDR2 YYNGEE. Study results and caveats: There was a moderate but significant shortening of TCRB CDR3s in all four CD4+ subsets of Type 1 diabetes patients. Although PCR might favor shorter templates, it would do so equally in patients and controls.

The receptor was isolated from a man in his late teens or twenties in good health. The chain carries TRBV9 and TRBJ2-1, with TRBD2 matching over 7 bases. Sequences were obtained from naive CD4+ T cells from blood. CDR3 bases: TGTGCCAGCAGCGTAGGGGGGGGTGAGCAGTTCTTC. It encodes CASSVGGGEQFF.